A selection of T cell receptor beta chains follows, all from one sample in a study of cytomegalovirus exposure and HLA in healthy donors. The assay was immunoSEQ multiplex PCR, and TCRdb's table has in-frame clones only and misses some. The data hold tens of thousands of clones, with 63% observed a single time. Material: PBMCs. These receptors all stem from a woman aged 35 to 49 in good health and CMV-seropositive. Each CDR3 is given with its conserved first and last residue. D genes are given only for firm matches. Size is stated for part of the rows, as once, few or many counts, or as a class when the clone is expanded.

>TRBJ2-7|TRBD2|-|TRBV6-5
CASLKKAGGPYEQYF
TGTGCCAGCCTGAAAAAAGCGGGAGGGCCCTACGAGCAGTACTTC
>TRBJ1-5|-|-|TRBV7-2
CASAKDSQPQHF
TGTGCCAGCGCTAAAGACAGTCAGCCCCAGCATTTT
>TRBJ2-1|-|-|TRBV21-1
CASKGQGFNEQFF
TGTGCCAGCAAGGGACAGGGGTTCAATGAGCAGTTCTTC
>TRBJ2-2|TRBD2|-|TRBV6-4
CASSDGEGTGELFF
TGTGCCAGCAGTGACGGGGAGGGCACCGGGGAGCTGTTTTTT
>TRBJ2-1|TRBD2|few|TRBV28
CASRKRDLYNEQFF
TGTGCCAGCAGAAAGCGGGACCTATACAATGAGCAGTTCTTC
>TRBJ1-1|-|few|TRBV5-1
CASSLSARSQYTEAFF
TGCGCCAGCAGCTTGTCGGCGAGGTCGCAGTACACTGAAGCTTTCTTT
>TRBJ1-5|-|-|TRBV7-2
CASSLAGPNNQPQHF
TGTGCCAGCAGCTTAGCGGGGCCAAACAATCAGCCCCAGCATTTT
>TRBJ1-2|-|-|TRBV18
CASSPYGGESNYGYTF
TGTGCCAGCTCCCCGTACGGGGGGGAGTCCAACTATGGCTACACCTTC
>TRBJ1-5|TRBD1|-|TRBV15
CATSRGQGSNQPQHF
TGTGCCACCAGCAGAGGACAGGGTAGCAATCAGCCCCAGCATTTT
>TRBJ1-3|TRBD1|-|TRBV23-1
CASSPTTRDRGNTIYF
TGCGCCAGCAGTCCCACCACCCGAGACAGGGGTAACACCATATATTTT
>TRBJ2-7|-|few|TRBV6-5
CASTVGHNSIYEQYF
TGTGCCAGCACGGTTGGACACAACTCCATCTACGAGCAGTACTTC
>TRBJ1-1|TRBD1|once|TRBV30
CAGRGTAYTMNTEAFF
TGTGCCGGACGAGGGACAGCTTATACTATGAACACTGAAGCTTTCTTT
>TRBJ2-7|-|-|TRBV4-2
CASSQESGGFSYEQYF
TGTGCCAGCAGCCAAGAGTCAGGGGGGTTCTCCTACGAGCAGTACTTC
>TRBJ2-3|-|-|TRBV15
CATSRDRAADTQYF
TGTGCCACCAGCAGAGACCGCGCGGCAGATACGCAGTATTTT
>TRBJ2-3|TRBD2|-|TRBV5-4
CASSPRASGTSTDTQYF
TGTGCCAGCAGCCCGAGGGCTAGCGGGACATCCACAGATACGCAGTATTTT
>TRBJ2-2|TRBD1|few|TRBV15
CATSRDQGVTGELFF
TGTGCCACCAGCAGAGATCAGGGGGTCACCGGGGAGCTGTTTTTT
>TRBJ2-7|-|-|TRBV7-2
CASSLSGLREQYF
TGTGCCAGCAGCTTATCCGGACTGAGAGAGCAGTACTTC
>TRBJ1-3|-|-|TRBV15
CATSRDLAGLGLSSGNTIYF
TGTGCCACCAGCAGAGATCTAGCAGGGCTGGGACTATCCTCTGGAAACACCATATATTTT
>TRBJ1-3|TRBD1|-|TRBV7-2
CASSLVGTGVASGNTIYF
TGTGCCAGCAGCTTAGTTGGGACAGGGGTGGCCTCTGGAAACACCATATATTTT
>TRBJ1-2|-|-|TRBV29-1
CSVGGLLGGGYGYTF
TGCAGCGTTGGGGGTCTTCTGGGGGGAGGCTATGGCTACACCTTC
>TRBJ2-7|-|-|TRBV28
CASSPIGGSYEQYF
TGTGCCAGCAGTCCCATCGGCGGGTCCTACGAGCAGTACTTC
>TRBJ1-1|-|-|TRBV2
CASHREINTEAFF
TGTGCCAGCCACAGGGAAATAAACACTGAAGCTTTCTTT
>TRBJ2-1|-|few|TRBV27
CASETRGGHEQFF
TGTGCCAGCGAGACTCGAGGCGGCCATGAGCAGTTCTTC
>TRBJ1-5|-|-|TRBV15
CATSSEQGAQPQHF
TGTGCCACCAGCTCAGAACAGGGTGCTCAGCCCCAGCATTTT
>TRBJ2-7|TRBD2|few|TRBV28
CASRIGTTYEQYF
TGTGCCAGCAGAATCGGGACTACCTACGAGCAGTACTTC
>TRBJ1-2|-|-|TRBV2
CASSLPGHTGGYTF
TGTGCCAGCAGCCTCCCGGGTCATACGGGTGGCTACACCTTC
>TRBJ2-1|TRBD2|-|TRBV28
CASSLAGGYNEQFF
TGTGCCAGCAGTTTAGCGGGAGGTTACAATGAGCAGTTCTTC
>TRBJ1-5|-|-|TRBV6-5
CASSYAYREQPQHF
TGTGCCAGCAGTTACGCATACAGGGAACAGCCCCAGCATTTT
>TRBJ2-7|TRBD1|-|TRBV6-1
CASKPGQGNNEQYF
TGTGCCAGCAAGCCGGGACAGGGGAACAACGAGCAGTACTTC
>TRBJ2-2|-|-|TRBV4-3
CASSQFTSSDTGELFF
TGCGCCAGCAGCCAATTTACTTCTAGCGACACCGGGGAGCTGTTTTTT
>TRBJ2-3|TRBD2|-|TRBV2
CAGGLAGSTDTQYF
TGTGCCGGGGGACTAGCGGGTAGCACAGATACGCAGTATTTT
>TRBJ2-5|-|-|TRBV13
CASSLASQETQYF
TGTGCCAGCAGCTTAGCTAGTCAAGAGACCCAGTACTTC
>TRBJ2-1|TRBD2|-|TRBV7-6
CASSFRLAGVFYNEQFF
TGTGCCAGCAGCTTTCGACTAGCGGGAGTCTTTTACAATGAGCAGTTCTTC
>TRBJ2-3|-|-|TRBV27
CASSSSQPGSDTQYF
TGTGCCAGCAGTTCATCACAACCAGGGTCAGATACGCAGTATTTT